This T cell receptor beta chain was retrieved from a study of cytomegalovirus exposure and HLA in healthy donors listed by TCRdb under 2017. A note on the overall study: An earlier analysis of approximately 640 of the donors reported approximately 300 Gb of sequence data and around 110 million unique TCR beta sequences from 150 million to 200 million T cells. An early release covering about 600 HLA-typed donors comprised 300 to 350 gigabases of sequencing data and roughly 85 million unique TCR sequences. Genome-wide SNP genotypes for about 55% of the 666 donors were used in a later genetic analysis, which treated that subset as a discovery cohort. To study patterns of TCR occurrence, a later analysis re-analyzed previously published TCR beta repertoires from more than 550 donors and added high-resolution HLA genotyping. Among 300 to 450 genotyped donors of the cohort, an average of around 240,000 unique TCR beta nucleotide sequences were sequenced per donor, around 20% of them non-productive. Four or five DR-DQ haplotypes were handled as single units for association and clustering because linkage in the cohort was strong. Using immunosequencing, the study profiled T cell repertoires from 666 subjects and related those repertoires to cytomegalovirus serostatus. The study combined high-throughput TCR immunosequencing, statistical association of individual TCRs with disease status, and machine learning to predict cytomegalovirus infection status. Of the approximately 400 genotyped donors, about 84% fell in the genetic ancestry cluster associated with self-reported Caucasian donors. The later analysis used no new phenotypic data to find candidate immune exposures, relying instead on TCR beta sequences and their occurrence across donors. An earlier analysis of several hundred of the donors applied high-throughput TCR beta sequencing to assess whether each TCR beta V gene segment acted as functional or pseudogenic. Donor age, sex, ethnicity and CMV serostatus were compiled together with the repertoire data. All discovery cohort repertoires had been generated using a single sequencing platform. Both class I and class II loci were covered by HLA typing, at four-digit resolution. The number of typed donors differed by locus: about 629-630 for A, B, C, DRB1 and DQB1; 522 for DQA1; some 590 for DPA1; and some 450 for DPB1. The study aimed to test whether signatures of past pathogen exposure could be identified by cataloging public T cell receptors. A separate validation cohort of approximately 130 different subjects was used in addition to the 666-subject first cohort. What the study reported, not specific to this receptor: CMV serostatus was the only immune exposure information available for the cohort. The cohort was sequenced for TCR beta chains only, and without alpha or paired-chain data the features that could be detected were limited. A later analysis found that most CMV-associated TCR beta chains appeared HLA-restricted, with HLA associations seemingly driven largely by CMV exposure. In a later analysis, HLA-associated TCR beta chains were found to be more clonally expanded and to have lower generation probabilities than equally common non-associated chains. Because HLA typing was missing for some donors at each locus, association tests included only the typed subset. The presence/absence analyses assumed that sequencing depth was roughly uniform across donors, and that assumption may not be true. Specific HLA alleles were associated with around 18,000 TCR beta sequences at a false discovery rate of 0.05 in a later analysis. A further reported finding was that TCR beta sequences accurately predicted the HLA-A and HLA-B alleles for most subjects in the first cohort. Compared with the roughly 700-donor mean, donors in an Asian-associated ancestry cluster had fewer N-insertions in productive TCRs, according to a later genetic analysis. Assigning TCR associations to individual alleles was difficult when HLA alleles, especially DR and DQ, strongly co-occurred. Most TCR sequences were seen in very few donors, while some public TCRs were found in many individuals. Because counts were too low, about 15 rarely observed V segments, including chromosome 9 orphons, were left out of the earlier analysis of several hundred of the donors. In a later genetic analysis, a missense DCLRE1C variant was associated with V-gene and J-gene trimming of TCR beta chains, and the association was replicated in an independent cohort. According to the authors, the approach could potentially be generalized to other disease states and immunological phenotypes. In vitro tests confirmed that a few of the cytomegalovirus-associated TCR beta chains recognize cytomegalovirus antigens. The 87-base-pair reads could not distinguish some IMGT-functional V segments, including TRBV6-2 and TRBV6-3, so those segments were excluded. According to a later analysis, TCR association rates differed among HLA loci, with DRB1 alleles showing the most associated TCRs and HLA-C alleles showing the fewest. An earlier analysis of approximately 590 of the donors showed that most TCR beta V segments appeared in productive rearrangements either about 90% or about 30% of the time, which broadly matched IMGT annotations. In both the original and validation cohorts, the classifier was reported to diagnose cytomegalovirus status with high specificity and sensitivity. A total of about 150 TCR beta chains were listed by the study as associated with cytomegalovirus. In a later analysis, several top co-occurrence clusters were reported to appear linked to parvovirus B19, influenza, CMV and Epstein-Barr virus. Correlated functional status among segregating V segments might be attributable to linkage disequilibrium, but an unknown experimental factor could not be ruled out. The sequencing pipeline was judged likely to have produced a cluster of highly shared sequence variants as a technical artifact.

In total, 666 healthy bone marrow donors made up the cohort. At the time of sampling, every cohort member was nominally healthy, though immune exposures that went unrecorded were likely present. The donor tested CMV seronegative, placing the donor among the approximately 400 seronegative members of the cohort. Every donor gave a peripheral blood sample, and the peripheral blood mononuclear cells from that sample were used for TCR beta sequencing. The Qiagen DNeasy Blood Extraction Kit was used to extract genomic DNA from the blood cell samples. The library relied on the immunoSEQ multiplex PCR assay. For the multiplex PCR, a mixture combining 60 forward primers for TCR Vbeta segments and 13 reverse primers for TCR Jbeta segments was used. Amplification of the CDR3 region of rearranged TCR beta genes was performed with a multiplex PCR assay on genomic DNA. Amplified TCR beta libraries were sequenced as 87-base-pair reads on the Illumina HiSeq System. In the paper's pipeline: A later analysis counted tens of millions of unique TCR beta chains across the 666 repertoires, and some 11 million of these chains were shared by at least two donors. A nearest-neighbor algorithm error-corrected the raw reads and collapsed the reads into unique sequences, merging closely related sequences to remove PCR and sequencing errors. Alignment of CDR3 sequences to IMGT reference sequences was used to assign V, D and J gene segments. For a sequence to be retained, a match of at least six nucleotides was required to both a V gene segment and a J gene segment. Rearrangements were classified as productive when the CDR3 lacked stop codons and remained in frame with V and J, and all other rearrangements were classified as non-productive. CDR3 was defined according to IMGT convention as the region running from the second conserved V-encoded cysteine to the conserved J-encoded phenylalanine. The earlier analysis of fewer than 700 of the donors excluded sequences that lacked an unambiguous match to a single V gene segment. An earlier analysis of a few hundred of the donors classified V segments as functional when productive rearrangements were above 56.7% and as segregating when the standard deviation between donors was above 5%. A statistical classification framework was built for diagnosing cytomegalovirus status from the catalog of TCR beta chain sequences. In a later analysis, V and J genes were assigned by comparing TCR nucleotide sequences against IMGT/GENE-DB human TR gene sequences. Using the TCRdist pipeline, a later analysis assigned CDR3 sequences along with most-parsimonious VDJ recombination scenarios. A later analysis defined each TCR beta chain by its CDR3 amino acid sequence plus V-gene family, and excluded reads lacking a unique V-gene family. In a later analysis, fewer than 650 highly shared, low-generation-probability nucleotide sequences were removed to address suspected cross-contamination and a sequencing artifact. In a later analysis, a clonal expansion index was calculated for each public chain from normalized within-repertoire ranks of inferred template counts. Generation probabilities in a later analysis came from a VDJ recombination model fitted to out-of-frame rearrangements, and those results were checked against IGoR. In a later analysis, hypergeometric tests were used to score TCR-TCR, TCR-HLA and TCR-CMV co-occurrence, with a repertoire-size bias correction applied to TCR pairs. False discovery rates were estimated in a later analysis by permuting HLA or CMV assignments 20 times. In a later analysis, co-occurring TCRs were grouped using DBSCAN, and TCRdist sequence similarity was added for clustering within HLA-allele-positive subsets. Repertoires with fewer than 30,000 or more than 120,000 public chains, plus five repertoires with anomalous nucleotide sharing, were excluded from co-occurrence clustering. The clones in this table, taken by TCRdb from immuneACCESS, are in-frame only. Not every clone is retained; where verified, under half of the shortfall comes from an unresolved V gene, and the cause of the rest is unknown. The V and J calls and clone size are taken from that table; D and trimming were inferred from the DNA. The sample table contains 190,000 or so clones; only one count was recorded for around 83% of them. The ten largest make up 1.6% of the sample.

Looking up the germline V gene yields CDR1 SGDLS and CDR2 YYNGEE. Relative to germline, V is missing 3 bases and J is missing 0 bases, with 5 bases of the junction outside any gene match. There are 16 amino acids in the CDR3, from cysteine to phenylalanine inclusive. Only CDR3 DNA remains: 48 bases, in frame from the first base. In the case of this clone: This receptor's antigen is unknown. No base-level quality is on record; no much larger clone is a single base apart.

In this chain, TRBV9 is recombined with TRBJ1-4, with 7 bases matching TRBD1. Material: PBMCs. The clonotype comes from a man in his forties or fifties in good health and CMV-seronegative. The bases read TGTGCCAGCAGCGCGACAGGGTGGGCAACTAATGAAAAACTGTTTTTT. The translation is CASSATGWATNEKLFF. With the rest looked up from the reference TRBV9 and TRBJ1-4 genes rather than sequenced, the full variable domain is DSGVTQTPKHLITATGQRVTLRCSPRSGDLSVYWYQQSLDQGLQFLIQYYNGEERAKGNILERFSAQQFPDLHSELNLSSLELGDSALYFCASSATGWATNEKLFFGSGTQLSVL.